Below, 17 T cell receptor beta chains from the same sample are listed, as sequenced in a study of OX40 agonist ivuxolimab in advanced cancers. Sequenced by immunoSEQ multiplex PCR; TCRdb stores in-frame clones only, minus some. Of about 7,200 clones detected, around 74% appear once; the ten largest clones hold 25%. The input for sequencing was CD4+ or CD8+ T cells sorted from blood, taken in a trial of the OX40 agonist ivuxolimab. These receptors all come from an adult with an advanced solid tumor such as melanoma, head and neck, liver or kidney cancer.

A single count supports this clone. The rearrangement links TRBV10-3 to TRBJ1-2, with 8 bases matching TRBD1. The CDR3 runs to 16 residues. Germline-derived CDR1 and CDR2 are ENHRY and SYGVKD. Germline trimming cut 0 bases from V and 1 base from J; bases unmatched to any gene: 4. The DNA for the CDR3 is TGTGCCATCAGTGAGTCTGCGGACAGGGATAACTATGGCTACACCTTC. The encoded protein is CAISESADRDNYGYTF.

V gene TRBV11-2 combines with J gene TRBJ2-7; D is uncertain. The CDR3 is made up of 14 amino acids. Trimming cost V 1 base and J 1 base, with 8 bases left between them. Looked up from germline, CDR1 is SGHAT and CDR2 is FQNNGV. CDR3 nucleotide sequence: TGTGCCAGCAGCTTAGGAGTTAGGTCCTACGAGCAGTACTTC. Translated, it gives CASSLGVRSYEQYF.

Details on this clone: This could be a read error, since a much larger clone is one nucleotide away. This rearrangement joins TRBV7-6 to TRBJ2-7, with 8 positions matching TRBD1. The CDR3 runs 14 residues. Germline values: CDR1 SGHVS, CDR2 FNYEAQ. CDR3 region: CASSRGTGQYGQYF. For the CDR3, the DNA is TGTGCCAGCAGCCGCGGGACAGGTCAGTACGGGCAGTACTTC.

V is TRBV2 and J is TRBJ1-2; 12 nucleotides match TRBD1. CDR1 is SNHLY and CDR2 is FYNNEI in the germline V gene. V shed 5 bases, J shed 4 bases, and the junction held 8 bases outside the gene matches. The CDR3 loop spans 16 amino acids. The CDR3 reads CASSPGTGGSFYGYTF. DNA of the CDR3: TGTGCCAGCAGTCCCGGGACAGGGGGCTCCTTCTATGGCTACACCTTC.

The chain employs TRBV9 and TRBJ2-1; D is unclear. Trimming pared 0 bases from V and 0 bases from J, leaving 10 bases between. The length of the CDR3 is 16 residues. Germline lookup yields CDR1 SGDLS and CDR2 YYNGEE. DNA of the CDR3: TGTGCCAGCAGCGTAGGAGGCTTAAGCTCCTACAATGAGCAGTTCTTC. Protein product: CASSVGGLSSYNEQFF.

There are a few counts of this clone. DNA for the CDR3: TGTGCCAGTAGCACACTGTACCAAGAGACCCAGTACTTC. Translating gives CASSTLYQETQYF. The V call is TRBV19, the J call TRBJ2-5; unclear D gene. The germline CDR1 and CDR2 sequences are LNHDA and SQIVND (reference sequence). The CDR3 contains 13 residues. With 6 bases removed from V and 0 bases from J, the gap between germline ends came to 8 bases.

This clone was recorded once. The chain employs TRBV11-2 and TRBJ2-1; D call uncertain. Germline V lookup: CDR1 SGHAT, CDR2 FQNNGV. The V and J ends lost 0 bases and 7 bases respectively, with 10 bases between them. This CDR3 comprises 14 residues. CDR3 coding DNA: TGTGCCAGCAGCTTAGATTTCATCAAGAATGAGCAGTTCTTC. Translated: CASSLDFIKNEQFF.

Relative to its sample, this clone is large. V gene TRBV7-6 combines with J gene TRBJ2-3; D is possibly TRBD2 (7 bases). Trimming took 0 bases from V and 4 from J, leaving 14 bases between them. This CDR3 comprises 16 residues. The germline V gene has CDR1 SGHVS and CDR2 FNYEAQ. CDR3 residues: CASSLAQWEGADTQYF. The CDR3 bases are TGTGCCAGCAGCTTAGCGCAGTGGGAGGGGGCAGATACGCAGTATTTT. The full variable domain, with the rest looked up from reference TRBV7-6 and TRBJ2-3, is GAGVSQSPRYKVTKRGQDVALRCDPISGHVSLYWYRQALGQGPEFLTYFNYEAQQDKSGLPNDRFSAERPEGSISTLTIQRTEQRDSAMYRCASSLAQWEGADTQYFGPGTRLTVL.

This clone was seen a handful of times. The CDR3 DNA sequence: TGTGCCAGCAGTTTCGTGGTAACGGAGCACCTGCCGGCGGGCACAGATACGCAGTATTTT. Residues: CASSFVVTEHLPAGTDTQYF. The V and J genes are TRBV28 and TRBJ2-3, with D unclear. V lost 3 bases and J lost 1, with 26 bases in between. Per germline, CDR1 MDHEN and CDR2 SYDVKM. CDR3 length: 20 amino acids. The full variable domain, completed using reference TRBV28 and TRBJ2-3, is DVKVTQSSRYLVKRTGEKVFLECVQDMDHENMFWYRQDPGLGLRLIYFSYDVKMKEKGDIPEGYSVSREKKERFSLILESASTNQTSMYLCASSFVVTEHLPAGTDTQYFGPGTRLTVL.

V is TRBV27 and J is TRBJ1-2; tentative D call: TRBD1 (5 bases). The CDR3 spans 14 residues. In germline, CDR1 is MNHEY, CDR2 SMNVEV (reference sequence). V lost 2 bases and J 4 bases, leaving 11 bases between the germline ends. This CDR3 is CASSLVFGGYGYTF. CDR3 in DNA: TGTGCCAGCAGTTTAGTATTTGGGGGCTATGGCTACACCTTC.

This clone was observed once. The rearrangement joins TRBV2 to TRBJ2-3; D might be TRBD1 or TRBD2, each matching 6 bases. V lost 8 bases to trimming and J lost 3 bases, with 21 bases between them. This CDR3 has 16 residues. From germline, CDR1 is SNHLY and CDR2 FYNNEI. The CDR3 nucleotides read TGTGCCAGCCCAGAGGGTGGGGGGCATAGTACAGATACGCAGTATTTT. It codes for CASPEGGGHSTDTQYF. The variable domain in full, with the rest retrieved from reference TRBV2 and TRBJ2-3, is EPEVTQTPSHQVTQMGQEVILRCVPISNHLYFYWYRQILGQKVEFLVSFYNNEISEKSEIFDDQFSVERPDGSNFTLKIRSTKLEDSAMYFCASPEGGGHSTDTQYFGPGTRLTVL.

The J gene is TRBJ1-3, the V gene TRBV5-1; tentative D call: TRBD1 (5 bases). V lost 2 bases and J 2 bases, leaving 11 bases between the germline ends. The CDR3 contains 15 residues. CDR1 is SGHRS, CDR2 YFSETQ, per germline. The CDR3 coding sequence is TGCGCCAGCAGCTTCGTAGGGGACCCTGGAAACACCATATATTTT. It yields the protein CASSFVGDPGNTIYF.

The rearrangement uses TRBV9 and TRBJ1-1, with D uncertain. The V gene lost 4 bases and the J gene lost 5 bases, with 12 bases spanning the gap. The CDR3 has 13 amino acids. CDR1 and CDR2 from the germline V gene are SGDLS and YYNGEE. The DNA of the CDR3 is TGTGCCAGCAGCCTCCAGGAGGGTACTGAAGCTTTCTTT. Protein product: CASSLQEGTEAFF.

This clone was picked up a small number of times. The rearrangement links TRBV6-5 to TRBJ1-1; no clear D. The CDR3 totals 14 residues. V lost 1 base and J lost 2, with 8 bases in between. Germline loops: CDR1 MNHEY, CDR2 SVGAGI. DNA of the CDR3: TGTGCCAGCAGTTACTACAGAAGAAACACTGAAGCTTTCTTT. It specifies CASSYYRRNTEAFF.

This clone has a single count. V gene TRBV29-1 combines with J gene TRBJ1-1; D perhaps matches TRBD1 (6 bases). There are 12 residues in the CDR3. Trimming stripped 8 bases from V and 3 bases from J, with 13 bases between. Looked up from germline, CDR1 is SQVTM and CDR2 is ANQGSEA. The CDR3: CSSPGADTEAFF. CDR3 DNA sequence: TGCAGCTCCCCGGGGGCGGACACTGAAGCTTTCTTT.

The chain employs TRBV4-1 and TRBJ1-5, with unresolved D. Between the trimmed V and J ends, which lost 0 bases and 2 bases, there was a span of 8 bases. The CDR3 has 15 amino acids. The V gene's germline CDR1 is MGHRA and CDR2 YSYEKL. This CDR3 reads CASSQDVQGNQPQHF. Written as DNA, the CDR3 is TGCGCCAGCAGCCAAGATGTCCAGGGCAATCAGCCCCAGCATTTT.

This chain uses TRBV10-3 with TRBJ1-2; the D is unclear. The CDR3 length is 12 residues. CDR1 is ENHRY and CDR2 is SYGVKD in the germline V gene. V lost 2 bases, J lost 8 bases, and 9 bases lay in between. The chain's CDR3 is CAISEAALGYTF. For the CDR3, the DNA is TGTGCCATCAGTGAGGCAGCTCTCGGCTACACCTTC.